The source of this T cell receptor beta chain is a study of Ad26.COV2.S vaccination and SARS-CoV-2 variants. The treatment was: some 20 received Ad26.COV2.S at low or high dose, single or two shots; 5 received placebo; per-sample allocation not given. Collection of the samples took place on day 63 after the first injection of vaccine or placebo. This clone was seen a single time. The antigen is undetermined. V was clipped by 6 bases and J by 10 bases; unmatched bases: 9. CDR3 length equals 14 residues. The V gene's germline CDR1 is MNHEY and CDR2 SMNVEV (reference sequence). Here immunoSEQ multiplex PCR was the method, and the copy in TCRdb shows in-frame clones only, minus some. The top ten hold about 3.3% of the sample, which has about 350,000 clones, roughly 85% seen once. Study observations and caveats: Similar non-spike TCR breadth was observed in recipients of vaccine and of placebo.

The sequence was collected from a person aged 18 to 59 who received the Ad26.COV2.S COVID-19 vaccine or a placebo. This specimen was peripheral blood, taken in a trial of Ad26.COV2.S vaccine versus placebo. The V and J genes are TRBV27 and TRBJ1-6, with 7 bases that match TRBD1. The DNA of the CDR3 is TGTGCCAGCAGCTGGGACAGAGAGGTCTCACCCCTCCACTTT. Protein: CASSWDREVSPLHF.